This is a list of T cell receptor beta chains from one sample in a study of T cells in Graves' hyperthyroidism and ophthalmopathy. TCRdb independently ran MiXCR on the multiplex PCR reads; one entry per CDR3 protein. The sample has fewer than 750,000 distinct CDR3 sequences, about 14% seen once. Sequencing used blood. These receptors were collected from a woman in her forties or fifties with Graves' ophthalmopathy. Both conserved end residues are trimmed from each CDR3. Fields, in order: D gene, V gene, J gene, CDR3 protein. The D gene is left open where the match is weak.

NA	TRBV29-1	TRBJ1-1	SVRPKPNLNTEAF
NA	TRBV24-1	TRBJ2-6	ATSGRTGALSGANVLT
TRBD1	TRBV18	TRBJ1-3	ASSTRQGRSGNTIY
NA	TRBV28	TRBJ1-5	ASSLFSGVSRSNQPQH
NA	TRBV7-9	TRBJ2-1	ASSLRPSEQF
TRBD2	TRBV19	TRBJ2-3	ASSGTRLAGVVSADTQY
NA	TRBV19	TRBJ1-5	ASPRNHQPQH
NA	TRBV2	TRBJ1-2	ASSESRTYAGYT
TRBD1	TRBV30	TRBJ2-7	AYTTGITYEQY
NA	TRBV28	TRBJ2-5	ATNGIKEETQY
NA	TRBV6-1	TRBJ1-2	ASSNTGDGYT
TRBD1	TRBV6-2/TRBV6-3	TRBJ2-5	ANAGGPAETQY
NA	TRBV12-3/TRBV12-4	TRBJ2-1	ASRLDFHEQF
NA	TRBV11-2	TRBJ2-7	ASSLLSGRTYEQY
TRBD2	TRBV18	TRBJ2-7	ASSPASGRGEQY
NA	TRBV5-1	TRBJ2-1	ASSLDGISYNEQF
NA	TRBV24-1	TRBJ2-7	ATSQSSYEQY
NA	TRBV6-4	TRBJ1-1	ASAVQPNTEAF
NA	TRBV6-2/TRBV6-3	TRBJ2-2	ASRGQSDGELF
TRBD2	TRBV19	TRBJ2-7	ASSIASGTYEQY
NA	TRBV5-1	TRBJ1-5	ASSLDGGRGQPQH
TRBD2	TRBV15	TRBJ2-1	ATSRAGTSIDEQF
TRBD2	TRBV12-3/TRBV12-4	TRBJ2-5	ASSRTSGSSILY
TRBD1	TRBV11-2	TRBJ2-2	ASVLTGGGELF
TRBD2	TRBV6-2/TRBV6-3	TRBJ2-3	ASSYSRASGRGATDTQY
NA	TRBV7-3	TRBJ2-3	ASSLGYQRTDTQY
NA	TRBV20-1	TRBJ2-5	SATRLVGETQY
NA	TRBV12-3/TRBV12-4	TRBJ1-4	ASSSPLGGGLTTNEKLF
TRBD2	TRBV14	TRBJ2-5	ASSQVAGLQETQY
NA	TRBV27	TRBJ2-3	ASSFLAVGTDTQY
TRBD2	TRBV30	TRBJ2-1	AWSVKRETLYYNEQF
NA	TRBV4-3	TRBJ2-1	ASSRDFGVSSFYNEQF
NA	TRBV13	TRBJ2-3	ASRNTESTDTQY
NA	TRBV11-2	TRBJ2-3	ASTFSVISTDTQY
TRBD2	TRBV20-1	TRBJ2-7	SAGLASYEQY
TRBD1	TRBV18	TRBJ2-3	ASSPLDRSTDTQY
NA	TRBV28	TRBJ2-7	ASSHDRYEQY
NA	TRBV19	TRBJ1-4	ASSIGRGNEKLF
NA	TRBV19	TRBJ1-4	ASSKGRTNEKLF